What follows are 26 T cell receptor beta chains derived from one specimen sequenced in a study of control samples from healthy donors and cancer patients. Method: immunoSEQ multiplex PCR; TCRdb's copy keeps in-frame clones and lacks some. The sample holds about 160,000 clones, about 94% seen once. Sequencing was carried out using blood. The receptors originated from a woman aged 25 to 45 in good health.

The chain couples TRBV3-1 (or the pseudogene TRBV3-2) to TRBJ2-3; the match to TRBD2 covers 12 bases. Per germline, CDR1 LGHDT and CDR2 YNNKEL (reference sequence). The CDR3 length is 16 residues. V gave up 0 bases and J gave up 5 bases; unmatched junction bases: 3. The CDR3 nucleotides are TGTGCCAGCAGCCAAGACCTAGCGGGAGGGGTAGATACGCAGTATTTT. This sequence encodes CASSQDLAGGVDTQYF.

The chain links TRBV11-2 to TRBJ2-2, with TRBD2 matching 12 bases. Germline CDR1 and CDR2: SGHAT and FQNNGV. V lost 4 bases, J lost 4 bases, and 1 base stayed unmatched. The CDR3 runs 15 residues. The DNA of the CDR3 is TGTGCCAGCAGCTGGACTAGCGGGGCCACCGGGGAGCTGTTTTTT. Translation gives CASSWTSGATGELFF.

The CDR3 protein is CASSLERTDTQYF. The CDR3 nucleotides read TGCGCCAGCAGCTTGGAGCGCACAGATACGCAGTATTTT. The chain uses TRBV5-1 and TRBJ2-3; D remains unclear. The CDR3 totals 13 residues. V dropped 0 bases and J dropped 1 base, with 3 bases sitting between them. CDR1 and CDR2 from the germline V gene are SGHRS and YFSETQ.

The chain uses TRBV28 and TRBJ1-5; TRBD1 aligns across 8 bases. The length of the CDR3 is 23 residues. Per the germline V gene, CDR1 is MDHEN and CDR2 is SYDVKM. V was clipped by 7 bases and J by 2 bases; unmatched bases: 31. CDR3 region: CASTPVLGRTRDRSEVGNQPQHF. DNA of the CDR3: TGTGCCAGCACCCCCGTACTGGGTAGGACGCGGGACAGGTCTGAAGTCGGCAATCAGCCCCAGCATTTT. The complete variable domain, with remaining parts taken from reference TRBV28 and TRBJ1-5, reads DVKVTQSSRYLVKRTGEKVFLECVQDMDHENMFWYRQDPGLGLRLIYFSYDVKMKEKGDIPEGYSVSREKKERFSLILESASTNQTSMYLCASTPVLGRTRDRSEVGNQPQHFGDGTRLSIL.

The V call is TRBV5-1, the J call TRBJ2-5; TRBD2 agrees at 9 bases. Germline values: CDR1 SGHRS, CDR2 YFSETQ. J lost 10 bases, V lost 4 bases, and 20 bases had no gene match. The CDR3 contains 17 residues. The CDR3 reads CASSPEGTSRFSSNQYF. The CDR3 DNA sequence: TGCGCCAGCAGCCCGGAGGGGACTAGCAGGTTTTCGAGTAACCAGTACTTC.

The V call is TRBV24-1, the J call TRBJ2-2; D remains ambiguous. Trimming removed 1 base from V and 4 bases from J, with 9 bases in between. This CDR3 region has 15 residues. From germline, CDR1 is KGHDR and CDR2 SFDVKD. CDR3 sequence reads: CATSDFGTTTGELFF. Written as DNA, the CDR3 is TGTGCCACCAGTGATTTCGGCACGACCACCGGGGAGCTGTTTTTT.

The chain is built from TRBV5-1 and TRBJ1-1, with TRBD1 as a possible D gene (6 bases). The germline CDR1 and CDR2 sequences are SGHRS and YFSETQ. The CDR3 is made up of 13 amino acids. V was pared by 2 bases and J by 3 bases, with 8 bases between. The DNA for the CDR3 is TGCGCCAGCAGCTTACAGGGTTACACTGAAGCTTTCTTT. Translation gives CASSLQGYTEAFF.

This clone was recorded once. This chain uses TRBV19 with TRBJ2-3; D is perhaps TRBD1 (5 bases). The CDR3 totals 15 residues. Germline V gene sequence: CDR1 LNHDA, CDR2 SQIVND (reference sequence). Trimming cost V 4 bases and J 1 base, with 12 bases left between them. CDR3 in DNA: TGTGCCAGTAGTACGCTTTGGGGCCGCACAGATACGCAGTATTTT. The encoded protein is CASSTLWGRTDTQYF.

In DNA, the CDR3 is TGTGCCAGTAGTATAGATCCGGGGGCCTATGAGCAGTTCTTC. Translating it yields CASSIDPGAYEQFF. The chain recombines TRBV19 with TRBJ2-1; D assignment may be TRBD1 or TRBD2 (6 bases each). The V and J ends lost 0 bases and 8 bases respectively, with 11 bases between them. CDR1 LNHDA and CDR2 SQIVND come from the germline V gene (reference sequence). The CDR3 has 14 amino acids.

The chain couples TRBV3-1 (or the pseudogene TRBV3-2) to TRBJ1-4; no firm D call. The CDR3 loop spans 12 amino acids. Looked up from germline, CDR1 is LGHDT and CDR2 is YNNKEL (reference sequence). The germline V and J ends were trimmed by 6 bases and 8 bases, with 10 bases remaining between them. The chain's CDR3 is CASSDRREKLFF. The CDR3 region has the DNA TGTGCCAGCAGTGACCGGCGGGAAAAACTGTTTTTT.

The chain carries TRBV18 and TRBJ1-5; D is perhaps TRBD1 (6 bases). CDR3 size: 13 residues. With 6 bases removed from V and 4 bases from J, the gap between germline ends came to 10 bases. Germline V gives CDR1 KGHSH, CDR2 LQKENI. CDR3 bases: TGTGCCAGCTCTCGAGACAGGAATCAGCCCCAGCATTTT. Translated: CASSRDRNQPQHF.

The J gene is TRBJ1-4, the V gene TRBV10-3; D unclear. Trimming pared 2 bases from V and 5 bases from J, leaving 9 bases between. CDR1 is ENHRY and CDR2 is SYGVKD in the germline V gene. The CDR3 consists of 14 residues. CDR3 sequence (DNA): TGTGCCATCAGTGAGAACCCAGACAATGAAAAACTGTTTTTT. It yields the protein CAISENPDNEKLFF.

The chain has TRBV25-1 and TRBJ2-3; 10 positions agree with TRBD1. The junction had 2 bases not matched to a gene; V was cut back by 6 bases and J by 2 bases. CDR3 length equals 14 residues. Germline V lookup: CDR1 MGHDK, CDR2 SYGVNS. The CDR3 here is CASRDRGPTDTQYF. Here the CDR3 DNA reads TGTGCCAGCAGAGACAGGGGGCCCACAGATACGCAGTATTTT.

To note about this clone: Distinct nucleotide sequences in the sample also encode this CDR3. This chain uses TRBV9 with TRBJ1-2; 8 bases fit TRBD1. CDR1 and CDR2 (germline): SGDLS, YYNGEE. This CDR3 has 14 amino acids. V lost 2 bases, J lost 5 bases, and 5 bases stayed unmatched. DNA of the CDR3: TGTGCCAGCAGCGTCGGACAGGGTGGGTATGGCTACACCTTC. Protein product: CASSVGQGGYGYTF.

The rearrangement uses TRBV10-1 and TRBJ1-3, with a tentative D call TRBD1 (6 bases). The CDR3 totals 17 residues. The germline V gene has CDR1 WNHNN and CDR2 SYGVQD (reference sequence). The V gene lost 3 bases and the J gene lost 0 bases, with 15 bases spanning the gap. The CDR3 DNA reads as TGCGCCAGCAGTGACTATCAGGGGAGGGTCTCTGGAAACACCATATATTTT. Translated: CASSDYQGRVSGNTIYF.

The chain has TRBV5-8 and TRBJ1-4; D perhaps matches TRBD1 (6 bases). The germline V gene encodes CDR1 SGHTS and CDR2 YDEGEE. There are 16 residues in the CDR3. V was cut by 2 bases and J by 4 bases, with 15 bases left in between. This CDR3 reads CASSFGQQGFNEKLFF. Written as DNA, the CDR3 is TGTGCCAGCAGCTTTGGCCAACAGGGATTTAATGAAAAACTGTTTTTT.

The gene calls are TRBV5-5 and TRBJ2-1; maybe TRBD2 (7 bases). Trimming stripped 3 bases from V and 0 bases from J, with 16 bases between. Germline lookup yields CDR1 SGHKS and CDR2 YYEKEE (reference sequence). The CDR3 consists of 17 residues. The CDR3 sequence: CASSWGPAGTSYNEQFF. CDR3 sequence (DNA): TGTGCCAGCAGCTGGGGGCCAGCGGGGACCTCCTACAATGAGCAGTTCTTC.

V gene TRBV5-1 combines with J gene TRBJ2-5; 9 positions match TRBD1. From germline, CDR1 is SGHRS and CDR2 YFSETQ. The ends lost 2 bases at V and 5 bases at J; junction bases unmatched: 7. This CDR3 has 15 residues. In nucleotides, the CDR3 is TGCGCCAGCAGCTTCGAGGACAGGGGTTATGAGACCCAGTACTTC. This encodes CASSFEDRGYETQYF.

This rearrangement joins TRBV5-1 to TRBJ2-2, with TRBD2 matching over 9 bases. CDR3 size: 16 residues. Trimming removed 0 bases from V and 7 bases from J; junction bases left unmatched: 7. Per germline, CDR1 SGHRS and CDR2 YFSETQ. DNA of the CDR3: TGCGCCAGCAGCTTGGGAGTAGCGGGAGCGGACGGGGAGCTGTTTTTT. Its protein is CASSLGVAGADGELFF.

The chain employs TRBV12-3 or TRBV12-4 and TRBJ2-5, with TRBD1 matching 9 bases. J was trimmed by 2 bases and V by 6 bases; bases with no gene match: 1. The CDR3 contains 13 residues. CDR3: CASRGQGQETQYF. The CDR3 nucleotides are TGTGCCAGCAGGGGACAGGGACAAGAGACCCAGTACTTC.

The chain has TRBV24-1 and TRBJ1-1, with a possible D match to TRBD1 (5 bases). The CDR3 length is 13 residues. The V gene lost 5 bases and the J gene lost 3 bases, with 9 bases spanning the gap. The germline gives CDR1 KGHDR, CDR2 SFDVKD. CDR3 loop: CATSGGKDTEAFF. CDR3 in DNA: TGTGCCACCAGTGGGGGGAAGGACACTGAAGCTTTCTTT.

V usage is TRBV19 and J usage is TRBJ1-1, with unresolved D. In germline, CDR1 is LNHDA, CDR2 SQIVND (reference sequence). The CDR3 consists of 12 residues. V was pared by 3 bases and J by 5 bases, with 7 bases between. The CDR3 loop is CASSIKRTEAFF. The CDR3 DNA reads TGTGCCAGTAGTATCAAGCGTACTGAAGCTTTCTTT. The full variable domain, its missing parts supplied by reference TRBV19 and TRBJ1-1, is DGGITQSPKYLFRKEGQNVTLSCEQNLNHDAMYWYRQDPGQGLRLIYYSQIVNDFQKGDIAEGYSVSREKKESFPLTVTSAQKNPTAFYLCASSIKRTEAFFGQGTRLTVV.

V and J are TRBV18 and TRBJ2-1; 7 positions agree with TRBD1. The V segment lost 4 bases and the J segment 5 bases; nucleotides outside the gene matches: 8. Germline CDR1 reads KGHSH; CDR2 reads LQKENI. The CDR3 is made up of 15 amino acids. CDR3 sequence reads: CASSRPGTDNNEQFF. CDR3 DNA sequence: TGTGCCAGCTCACGCCCAGGGACAGATAACAATGAGCAGTTCTTC.

DNA of the CDR3: TGCGCCAGCAGTGAGGGGCAGGGCGACACAGATACGCAGTATTTT. Translating gives CASSEGQGDTDTQYF. V gene TRBV10-1 combines with J gene TRBJ2-3; D is possibly TRBD1 (5 bases). The germline CDR1 and CDR2 sequences are WNHNN and SYGVQD (reference sequence). The CDR3 is 15 residues long. V was shortened by 2 bases and J by 2 bases, with 11 bases between the two germline ends.

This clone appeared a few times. CDR3 bases: TGTGCCAGTAGTATCTCGAAGGAACCTCCCTACGAGCAGTACTTC. Its protein product is CASSISKEPPYEQYF. The genes are TRBV19 and TRBJ2-7; D remains ambiguous. The CDR3 runs to 15 residues. With 3 bases removed from V and 2 bases from J, the gap between germline ends came to 14 bases. Germline CDR1 is LNHDA and CDR2 is SQIVND (reference sequence).

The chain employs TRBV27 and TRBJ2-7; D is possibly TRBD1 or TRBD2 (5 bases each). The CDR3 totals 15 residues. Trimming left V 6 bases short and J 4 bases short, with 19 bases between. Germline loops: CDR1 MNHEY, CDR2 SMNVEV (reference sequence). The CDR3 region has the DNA TGTGCCAGCAGCCGGGACCCTGCTCGGGCGTACGAGCAGTACTTC. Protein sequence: CASSRDPARAYEQYF.